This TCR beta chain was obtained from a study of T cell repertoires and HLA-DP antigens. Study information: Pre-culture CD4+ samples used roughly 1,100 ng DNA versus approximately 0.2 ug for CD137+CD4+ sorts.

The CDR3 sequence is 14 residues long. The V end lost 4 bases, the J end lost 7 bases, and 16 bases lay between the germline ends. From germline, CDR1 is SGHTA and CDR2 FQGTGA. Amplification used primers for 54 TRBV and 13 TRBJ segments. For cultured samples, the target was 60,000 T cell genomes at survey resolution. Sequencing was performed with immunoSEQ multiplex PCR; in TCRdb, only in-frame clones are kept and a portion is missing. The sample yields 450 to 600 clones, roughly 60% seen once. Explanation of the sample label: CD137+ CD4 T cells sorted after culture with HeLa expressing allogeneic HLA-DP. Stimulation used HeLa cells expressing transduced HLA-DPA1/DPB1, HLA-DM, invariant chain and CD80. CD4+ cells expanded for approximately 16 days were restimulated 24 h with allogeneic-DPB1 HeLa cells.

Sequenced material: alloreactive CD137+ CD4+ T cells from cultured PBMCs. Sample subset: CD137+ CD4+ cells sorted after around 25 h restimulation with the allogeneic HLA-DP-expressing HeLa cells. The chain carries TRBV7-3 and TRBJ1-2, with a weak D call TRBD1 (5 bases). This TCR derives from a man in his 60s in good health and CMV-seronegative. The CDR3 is CASSSYPPGLGYTF. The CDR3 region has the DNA TGTGCCAGCAGCTCATATCCCCCAGGGCTTGGCTACACCTTC.